The 18 T cell receptor beta chains presented below share a single source sample, sequenced in a study of T cell repertoires in cytomegalovirus infection (dated by TCRdb to the late 2010s). TCRdb shows the sequencer as Illumina HiSeq 1500. Clones were called with MiXCR by TCRdb after fastp trimmed the public reads at Q25, and only in-frame beta chains were retained. Every CDR3 protein is listed once, alongside the most common genes and DNA of its rows. The sample profile shows more than 250,000 distinct CDR3 sequences; around 25% of them were found once. The top ten constitute about 14% of the sample. No antigen has been assigned to these receptors. Read against the paper, the sample's treatment or condition label means: in vitro stimulation with specific CMV peptide epitopes to enrich CMV-specific T cells. This sample comprised cultured PBMCs, obtained from culture after CMV antigen stimulation. The receptor source for this set is a human donor in good health (CMV status not recorded). Some clones in this sample may be carry-over from other donors' samples.

In this sample, this clonotype turned up many times. The V and J genes are TRBV7-2 and TRBJ2-7; D uncertain. V gave up 2 bases and J gave up 5 bases, with 4 bases separating them. Per the germline V gene, CDR1 is SGHTA and CDR2 is FQGNSA. CDR3 length: 11 residues. The CDR3 nucleotides are TGTGCCAGCAGCTTAATACACGAGCAGTACTTC. Translation gives CASSLIHEQYF.

The CDR3 is CASRRGQASYEQYF. The CDR3 nucleotides read TGTGCCAGCCGGCGGGGCCAGGCTTCGTACGAGCAGTACTTC. The chain uses TRBV6-5 and TRBJ2-7; weak D call: TRBD2 (6 bases). Trimming removed 8 bases from V and 4 bases from J, with 18 bases in between. Germline V gene data show CDR1 as MNHEY and CDR2 as SVGAGI. The length of the CDR3 is 14 residues.

This chain uses TRBV6-6 with TRBJ1-1, with 8 bases matching TRBD1. V shed 9 bases and J 7 bases; nucleotides not matched to a gene: 7. Germline CDR1 MNHNY, CDR2 SVGAGI (reference sequence). This CDR3 is 12 amino acids long. CDR3 coding DNA: TGTGCCAGGAGCCACGGACAGGGTGAAGCTTTCTTT. This gives the protein CARSHGQGEAFF.

This clonotype was picked up many times. The V and J genes are TRBV7-2 and TRBJ2-5, with TRBD2 identical over 12 bases. Germline trimming cut 6 bases from V and 5 bases from J; bases unmatched to any gene: 10. Per germline, CDR1 SGHTA and CDR2 FQGNSA. CDR3 length: 16 residues. The CDR3 spells CASRATSGSVGETQYF. The CDR3, as DNA: TGTGCCAGCAGGGCGACTAGCGGGAGCGTGGGGGAGACCCAGTACTTC. Drawing the rest from reference TRBV7-2 and TRBJ2-5, the complete variable domain is GAGVSQSPSNKVTEKGKDVELRCDPISGHTALYWYRQSLGQGLEFLIYFQGNSAPDKSGLPSDRFSAERTGGSVSTLTIQRTQQEDSAVYLCASRATSGSVGETQYFGPGTRLLVL.

The rearrangement joins TRBV30 to TRBJ1-3, with unresolved D. Trimming took 4 bases from V and 0 from J, leaving 16 bases between them. The CDR3 has 16 residues. Germline V gene sequence: CDR1 GTSNPN, CDR2 SVGIG (reference sequence). Here the CDR3 DNA reads TGTGCCTGGATGGTCCCCCGGGGTGCCTCTGGAAACACCATATATTTT. Translation gives CAWMVPRGASGNTIYF.

The DNA of the CDR3 is TGTGCCAGCAGCTTAGTCGGGCAGGGCCATGGCTACACCTTC. This gives the protein CASSLVGQGHGYTF. The genes are TRBV7-9 and TRBJ1-2, with TRBD1 as a possible D gene (5 bases). Germline V gene data show CDR1 as SEHNR and CDR2 as FQNEAQ (reference sequence). Trimming removed 1 base at V and 6 bases at J, with 12 bases between. The CDR3 is 14 amino acids.

This clonotype was counted only a few times. The CDR3 loop reads CASSHWGASGTDTQYF. CDR3 in DNA: TGTGCCAGCAGCCACTGGGGAGCCTCCGGCACAGATACGCAGTATTTT. The chain couples TRBV5-4 to TRBJ2-3; tentatively, D is TRBD2 (5 bases). The CDR3 sequence is 16 residues long. Germline CDR1 is SGHNT and CDR2 is YYREEE (reference sequence). Trimming cost V 4 bases and J 1 base, with 16 bases left between them.

In its sample, this clonotype was seen a few times. The CDR3 loop is CASSLGSSAAYNEQFF. The CDR3 nucleotides read TGTGCCAGCAGCTTAGGCTCCAGCGCGGCCTACAATGAGCAGTTCTTC. The chain has TRBV7-6 and TRBJ2-1; unclear D gene. CDR1 and CDR2 from the germline V gene are SGHVS and FNYEAQ. Trimming took off 1 base at V and 2 bases at J, with 12 bases between the two ends. The CDR3 has 16 residues. Together with reference TRBV7-6 and TRBJ2-1, the CDR3 gives the full variable domain: GAGVSQSPRYKVTKRGQDVALRCDPISGHVSLYWYRQALGQGPEFLTYFNYEAQQDKSGLPNDRFSAERPEGSISTLTIQRTEQRDSAMYRCASSLGSSAAYNEQFFGPGTRLTVL.

V and J are TRBV20-1 and TRBJ2-1; 12 bases line up with TRBD2. Germline V gene data show CDR1 as DFQATT and CDR2 as SNEGSKA (reference sequence). V lost 5 bases to trimming and J lost 7 bases; unmatched junction nucleotides: 12. The CDR3 extends over 16 amino acids. CDR3 loop: CSAGPILAGGRNEQFF. DNA for the CDR3: TGCAGTGCTGGACCCATACTAGCGGGAGGTAGGAATGAGCAGTTCTTC.

This chain uses TRBV7-9 with TRBJ1-1, with no clear D. Germline assignment: CDR1 SEHNR and CDR2 FQNEAQ (reference sequence). CDR3 size: 15 residues. V lost 0 bases, J lost 6 bases, and 14 bases lay in between. CDR3 amino acids: CASSLARVGTAEAFF. The DNA for the CDR3 is TGTGCCAGCAGCTTAGCGAGAGTGGGAACGGCTGAAGCTTTCTTT.

In DNA form, the CDR3 reads TGCGCCAGCAGTGGTTCGTCCGGGACTAGCGGGAGCTACGAGCAGTACGTC. Residues: CASSGSSGTSGSYEQYV. The chain is built from TRBV10-2 and TRBJ2-7; TRBD2 matches at 14 bases. The CDR3 is made up of 17 amino acids. Germline CDR1 is WSHSY and CDR2 is SAAADI. J gave up 3 bases and V 4 bases, and 8 bases lay outside the gene matches.

The chain recombines TRBV6-5 with TRBJ1-3, with a tentative D call TRBD1 (6 bases). The CDR3 is 19 residues long. V gave up 0 bases and J gave up 2 bases, with 20 bases separating them. Looked up from germline, CDR1 is MNHEY and CDR2 is SVGAGI. The DNA for the CDR3 is TGTGCCAGCAGTTACTCCCTTTCGGGACACCTTCGCCCTGGAAACACCATATATTTT. It yields the protein CASSYSLSGHLRPGNTIYF.

This clonotype was detected ten times or more. CDR3 DNA sequence: TGTGCCAGCAGCTACGACTACAGAGACAATGAGCAGTTCTTC. It encodes CASSYDYRDNEQFF. The V gene is TRBV6-1, the J gene TRBJ2-1; D might be TRBD2 (5 bases). Per the germline V gene, CDR1 is MNHNS and CDR2 is SASEGT. Trimming removed 6 bases at V and 5 bases at J, with 14 bases between. The CDR3 runs to 14 residues.

This clonotype was seen once. The rearrangement joins TRBV6-2 or TRBV6-3 to TRBJ1-5, with D possibly matching TRBD1 (5 bases). V was clipped by 8 bases and J by 6 bases, with 20 bases between them. The germline V gene has CDR1 MNHEY and CDR2 SVGEGT. The CDR3 length is 15 residues. This CDR3 is CASEWTAQGGQPQHF. Written as DNA, the CDR3 is TGTGCCAGCGAGTGGACCGCTCAGGGTGGTCAGCCCCAGCATTTT.

The rearrangement links TRBV7-2 to TRBJ2-7, with 8 bases that match TRBD1. CDR3 length: 13 amino acids. CDR1 SGHTA and CDR2 FQGNSA come from the germline V gene. V dropped 2 bases and J dropped 4; count of bases not matched to a gene: 1. Here the CDR3 DNA reads TGTGCCAGCAGCTTACAGGGGGCTTACGAGCAGTACTTC. Its protein product is CASSLQGAYEQYF.

This clonotype was seen more than once but under ten times. V and J are TRBV27 and TRBJ1-2; D gene uncertain. The germline CDR1 and CDR2 sequences are MNHEY and SMNVEV (reference sequence). The V end was cut by 5 bases, the J end by 6 bases, with 19 bases between. This CDR3 region has 15 residues. The CDR3 nucleotides are TGTGCCAGCAGTCCTAGACTCTATTCGAGCAATGGCTACACCTTC. It translates to CASSPRLYSSNGYTF.

The chain joins TRBV9 to TRBJ1-3; D unclear. The CDR3 loop spans 15 amino acids. The germline V gene has CDR1 SGDLS and CDR2 YYNGEE. The germline V and J ends were trimmed by 0 bases and 0 bases, with 7 bases remaining between them. The CDR3 loop is CASSVGMSSGNTIYF. As DNA, the CDR3 is TGTGCCAGCAGCGTAGGGATGAGCTCTGGAAACACCATATATTTT.

The chain uses TRBV27 and TRBJ2-1, with unresolved D. In germline, CDR1 is MNHEY, CDR2 SMNVEV (reference sequence). This CDR3 is built from 11 residues. Trimming removed 4 bases at V and 9 bases at J, with 7 bases between. The CDR3: CASSWHSEQFF. The CDR3 DNA reads as TGTGCCAGCAGTTGGCATTCTGAGCAGTTCTTC.